This record looks at one T cell receptor (beta chain) sequence and its context. Its matching antigen is unknown. Produced via immunoSEQ multiplex PCR; TCRdb's table is partial and in-frame only. The sample carries more than 15,000 clones, more than 90% recorded once. This entry belongs to a study of chemoradiotherapy in HPV16-positive cancers. Overall study results and limits: During treatment, candidate HPV-specific clones and E7-related motifs expanded in tumor. In HPV16-positive patients, HPV-responsive T-cell expansion tracked better recurrence-free survival. HPV-specific T cells were functionally defined from only a couple of HPV16-positive patients.

This receptor was identified in a human donor with HPV-associated anogenital cancer. The sequences come from blood, collected from a patient who underwent chemoradiotherapy.

The DNA of the CDR3 is TGCGCCAGCGCCTCCCTGTGGGGCAATCAGCCCCAGCATTTT. Residues: CASASLWGNQPQHF. This chain uses TRBV10-1 with TRBJ1-5; D is undetermined. This CDR3 is built from 14 residues. V was pared by 8 bases and J by 2 bases, with 13 bases between. Germline V gene lookup returns CDR1 WNHNN and CDR2 SYGVQD (reference sequence).